This T cell receptor (beta chain) was identified in a study of T cell responses to AZD1222 COVID-19 vaccine. TCRdb's copy holds only in-frame clones and misses some; the assay was immunoSEQ multiplex PCR. The table has approximately 100,000 clones, about 85% seen once; the top ten hold 2.5%. With 0 bases removed from V and 6 bases from J, the gap between germline ends came to 7 bases. CDR3 size: 13 residues. CDR1 and CDR2 from the germline V gene are SGHRS and YFSETQ. Study-wide points: Females outnumbered males among donors, who were mostly white British; clonal diversity was possibly underestimated.

Regarding this clone: The antigen is unknown.

Analyses pooled second doses at about 4 or about 12 weeks. The sequence was collected from an adult who received the AZD1222 COVID-19 vaccine. Sample: peripheral blood, taken 28 days after the second AZD1222 dose. This chain links TRBV5-1 with TRBJ1-5; the D is unclear. CDR3 nucleotide sequence: TGCGCCAGCAGCTTGGAGGGAGTTCAGCCCCAGCATTTT. It yields the protein CASSLEGVQPQHF.